A selection of T cell receptor beta chains follows, all from one sample in a study of early T cells in non-severe SARS-CoV-2 infection. One entry per CDR3 protein results from TCRdb running MiXCR on the 5' RACE reads. The sample includes about 23,000 distinct CDR3 sequences, approximately 5% seen only once; the top ten take less than 8.5%. The sequenced sample was whole blood. Receptor source: an adult who was a healthcare worker with PCR-confirmed SARS-CoV-2 infection or an uninfected control (not recorded which). CDR3s include the opening cysteine and the closing phenylalanine or tryptophan. The order of the fields is J gene, CDR3 length, V gene, CDR3 protein.

TRBJ1-4	15	TRBV24-1	CATSDSGGGGEKLFF
TRBJ2-7	13	TRBV20-1	CSATSGEGYEQYF
TRBJ2-1	15	TRBV7-2	CASSSTGGFYNEQFF
TRBJ1-1	14	TRBV19	CASSRDDLNTEAFF
TRBJ1-1	16	TRBV6-2/TRBV6-3	CASGSPWDRGNTEAFF
TRBJ2-1	15	TRBV4-3	CASSQTGGIIDEQFF
TRBJ2-3	14	TRBV24-1	CATSDLRGTDTQYF
TRBJ2-7	17	TRBV18	CASSPPPSGVPSYEQYF
TRBJ1-1	12	TRBV5-1	CASSFYGTEAFF
TRBJ2-2	15	TRBV9	CASSATGGSPGELFF
TRBJ2-7	15	TRBV18	CASSPGLADSYEQYF
TRBJ1-5	14	TRBV15	CATSQGSRNQPQHF
TRBJ1-1	13	TRBV7-3	CASSLELNTEAFF
TRBJ1-4	14	TRBV12-3/TRBV12-4	CASSDWGQSEKLFF
TRBJ1-4	13	TRBV10-1	CASSGALDEKLFF
TRBJ2-3	16	TRBV10-3	CAISDRRGNVADTQYF
TRBJ1-5	13	TRBV6-2/TRBV6-3	CASSYEVGQPQHF
TRBJ2-1	14	TRBV29-1	CSVVGRGGTNEQFF
TRBJ2-1	15	TRBV18	CASSPVRGMDTTEFF
TRBJ2-7	15	TRBV18	CASSPVLGQEYEQYF
TRBJ2-3	16	TRBV18	CVSSRNSGGAGDTQYF
TRBJ2-2	12	TRBV11-3	CASSESAGELFF
TRBJ1-5	13	TRBV7-2	CASSSLAGQPQHF
TRBJ2-5	13	TRBV12-3/TRBV12-4	CASSLRFGETQYF
TRBJ2-5	11	TRBV2	CASSEEETQYF
TRBJ1-1	14	TRBV7-2	CASSMIQGGTEAFF
TRBJ2-3	15	TRBV5-1	CASSLGLVRTDTQYF
TRBJ2-5	16	TRBV27	CASSLSITGGFQTQYF
TRBJ2-1	18	TRBV9	CASSETLLAAYNYNEQFF
TRBJ2-3	14	TRBV27	CASSLGATTDTQYF
TRBJ2-5	15	TRBV7-2	CATTLRWLSQETQYF
TRBJ1-1	15	TRBV11-2	CASSFITGTPNEAFF
TRBJ1-1	14	TRBV28	CASSLAGGLAEAFF
TRBJ1-4	14	TRBV4-3	CASSQGQGREKLFF
TRBJ1-1	13	TRBV19	CASSMNYGQGSFF
TRBJ1-3	12	TRBV12-3/TRBV12-4	CASKAQRNTIYF
TRBJ2-2	17	TRBV11-3	CASSLDFNGGPTGELFF
TRBJ2-7	12	TRBV20-1	CSAAGRTYEQYF
TRBJ2-1	14	TRBV20-1	CSASRLHAYNEQFF
TRBJ2-5	13	TRBV7-2	CASSGQGGETQYF
TRBJ1-2	16	TRBV7-2	CASSSRQTGDYYGYTF
TRBJ2-3	14	TRBV11-3	CASSAHRGTDTQYF
TRBJ2-5	14	TRBV7-9	CASSDRGDQETQYF
TRBJ2-3	14	TRBV20-1	CSASERPTTDTQYF
TRBJ1-3	15	TRBV9	CASSGGGVTGNTIYF
TRBJ2-3	17	TRBV3-1	CASSQVPGRRSTDTQYF
TRBJ2-7	12	TRBV3-1	CASSRLAYEQYF
TRBJ1-3	16	TRBV6-5	CASSYQSGPPLNTIYF
TRBJ1-2	15	TRBV7-9	CASSLAWGQVYGYTF
TRBJ2-5	14	TRBV5-6	CASSAGIFQETQYF
TRBJ1-2	10	TRBV29-1	CTRENYGYTF
TRBJ2-7	14	TRBV12-3/TRBV12-4	CASSLGLASYEQYF
TRBJ1-1	14	TRBV3-1	CASSPSRVNTEVFF
TRBJ2-3	13	TRBV11-2	CASSFLSIDTQYF
TRBJ1-6	16	TRBV5-1	CASSERDSSYNSPLHF
TRBJ2-3	10	TRBV29-1	CRAGTDTQYF
TRBJ1-5	15	TRBV20-1	CSARGDGNSNQPQHF
TRBJ1-2	14	TRBV5-6	CASSLELAYYGYTF
TRBJ1-5	15	TRBV6-5	CASSYSGTGNQPQHF